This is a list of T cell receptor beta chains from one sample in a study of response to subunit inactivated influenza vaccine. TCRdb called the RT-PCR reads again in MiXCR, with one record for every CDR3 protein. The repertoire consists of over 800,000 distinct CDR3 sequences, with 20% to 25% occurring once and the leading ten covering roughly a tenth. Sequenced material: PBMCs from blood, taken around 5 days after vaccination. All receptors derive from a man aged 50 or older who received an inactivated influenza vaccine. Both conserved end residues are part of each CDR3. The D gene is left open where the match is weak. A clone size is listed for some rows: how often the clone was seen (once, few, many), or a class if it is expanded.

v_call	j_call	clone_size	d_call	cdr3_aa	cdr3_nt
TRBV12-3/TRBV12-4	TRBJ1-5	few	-	CASSGPQPQHF	TGTGCCAGCAGTGGCCCCCAGCCCCAGCATTTT
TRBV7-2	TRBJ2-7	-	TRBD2	CASRPPSGYEQYF	TGTGCCAGCAGACCTCCTAGCGGATACGAGCAGTACTTC
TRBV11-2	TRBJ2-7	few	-	CASSFLGNEQYF	TGTGCCAGCAGCTTCTTGGGGAACGAGCAGTACTTC
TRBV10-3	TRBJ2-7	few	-	CAISVLTGSSYEQYF	TGTGCCATCAGTGTGTTGACAGGCAGCTCCTACGAGCAGTACTTC
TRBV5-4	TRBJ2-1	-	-	CASSLGHLRYNEQFF	TGTGCCAGCAGCTTAGGACACTTGCGGTACAATGAGCAGTTCTTC
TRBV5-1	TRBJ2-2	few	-	CASRPAGARGTGELFF	TGCGCCAGCAGACCCGCCGGGGCCAGGGGAACCGGGGAGCTGTTTTTT
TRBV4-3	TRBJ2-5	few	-	CASSQANRANWKTQYF	TGCGCCAGCAGCCAAGCTAACAGGGCTAATTGGAAGACCCAGTACTTC
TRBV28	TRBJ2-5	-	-	CASSLASAGETQYF	TGTGCCAGCAGTTTAGCCTCGGCTGGCGAGACCCAGTACTTC
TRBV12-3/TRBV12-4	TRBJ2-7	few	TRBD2	CASSLSSGRLEQYF	TGTGCCAGCAGTTTATCTAGCGGGAGGTTGGAGCAGTACTTC
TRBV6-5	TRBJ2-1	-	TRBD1	CASSYGTGGYNEQFF	TGTGCCAGCAGTTACGGGACAGGGGGTTACAATGAGCAGTTCTTC
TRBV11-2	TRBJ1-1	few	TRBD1	CASSSGQGLIGAFF	TGTGCCAGCAGCTCGGGACAGGGACTCATCGGGGCTTTCTTT
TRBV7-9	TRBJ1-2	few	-	CASSLEIYGYTF	TGTGCCAGCAGCTTAGAGATCTATGGCTACACCTTC
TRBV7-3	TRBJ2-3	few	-	CASSQQGGPTDTQYF	TGTGCCAGCAGCCAACAGGGTGGGCCCACAGATACGCAGTATTTT
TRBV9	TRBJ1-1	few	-	CASSAGWGTEAFF	TGTGCCAGCAGCGCCGGTTGGGGCACTGAAGCTTTCTTT
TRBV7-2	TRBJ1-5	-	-	CASNLGSGYSNQHQHF	TGTGCCAGCAACTTAGGATCCGGGTATAGCAATCAGCACCAGCATTTT
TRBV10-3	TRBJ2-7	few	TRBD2	CAISDGTRLTASYEQYF	TGTGCCATCAGTGACGGGACTAGACTCACTGCTTCCTACGAGCAGTACTTC
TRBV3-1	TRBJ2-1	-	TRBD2	CASSQGLLAEYNEQFF	TGTGCCAGCAGCCAAGGTCTACTAGCGGAGTACAATGAGCAGTTCTTC
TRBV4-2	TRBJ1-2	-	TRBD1	CASSPNGDRGLRGYTF	TGTGCCAGCAGCCCAAATGGCGACAGGGGGCTTAGAGGCTACACCTTC
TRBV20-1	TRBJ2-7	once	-	CSASSPRWPALEQYF	TGCAGTGCTTCCTCCCCCAGGTGGCCCGCCCTCGAGCAGTACTTC
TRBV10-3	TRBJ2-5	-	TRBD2	CAITRLAGETQYF	TGTGCCATCACCCGACTAGCGGGAGAGACCCAGTACTTC
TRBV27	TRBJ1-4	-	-	CASSLSYDPGSGKLFF	TGTGCCAGCAGTTTATCTTACGATCCGGGGTCCGGAAAACTGTTTTTT
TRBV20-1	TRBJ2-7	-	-	CSASLPGRHEQYF	TGCAGTGCTAGTCTACCTGGCCGGCACGAGCAGTACTTC
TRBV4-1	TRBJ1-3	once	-	CASSQVFDISGNTIYF	TGCGCCAGCAGCCAAGTATTTGACATCTCTGGAAACACCATATATTTT
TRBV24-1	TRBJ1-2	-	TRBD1	CATSEGDRGPGYGYTF	TGTGCCACCAGTGAGGGCGACAGGGGGCCGGGCTATGGCTACACCTTC
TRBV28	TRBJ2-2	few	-	CASSLGLVGESAELFF	TGTGCCAGCAGTTTAGGACTTGTTGGGGAATCAGCGGAGCTGTTTTTT
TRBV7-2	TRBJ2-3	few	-	CASSTYGRGDTDTQYF	TGTGCCAGCAGCACATACGGACGGGGAGACACAGATACGCAGTATTTT
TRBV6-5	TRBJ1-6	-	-	CASSYSAGSGSPLHF	TGTGCCAGCAGTTACTCTGCGGGAAGCGGTTCACCCCTCCACTTT
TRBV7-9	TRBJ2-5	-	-	CASSSRDTILEFQYF	TGTGCCAGCAGCTCTCGGGACACCATCTTAGAGTTCCAGTACTTC
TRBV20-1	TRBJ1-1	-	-	CSADMNTEAFF	TGCAGCGCAGACATGAACACTGAAGCTTTCTTT
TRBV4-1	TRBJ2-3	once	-	CASSQDSLAEYTDTQYF	TGCGCCAGCAGCCAAGACTCTTTAGCGGAATACACAGATACGCAGTATTTT
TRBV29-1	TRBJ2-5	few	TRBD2	CSVGRGISETQYF	TGCAGCGTGGGGAGGGGAATCAGCGAGACCCAGTACTTC
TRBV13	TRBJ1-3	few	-	CASSLQPGADNTIYF	TGTGCCAGCAGCTTACAGCCAGGGGCTGACAACACCATATATTTT
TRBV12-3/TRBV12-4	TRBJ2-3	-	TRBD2	CASSFWTSGTRGTDTQYF	TGTGCCAGCAGTTTCTGGACTAGCGGGACCCGAGGCACAGATACGCAGTATTTT
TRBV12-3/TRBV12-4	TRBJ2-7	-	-	CASSKQVYEQYF	TGTGCCAGCAGTAAACAGGTTTACGAGCAGTACTTC
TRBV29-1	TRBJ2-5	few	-	CSGGYGPEYAQYF	TGCAGCGGCGGATACGGGCCGGAGTACGCCCAGTACTTC
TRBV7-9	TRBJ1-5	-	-	CASSLGGSPQPQHF	TGTGCCAGCAGCTTAGGGGGGTCACCTCAGCCCCAGCATTTT
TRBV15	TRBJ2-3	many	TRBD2	CATSRVRGRAADTQYF	TGTGCCACCAGCAGAGTTCGCGGGAGGGCCGCGGATACGCAGTATTTT
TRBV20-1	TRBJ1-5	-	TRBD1	CSARWTGGNSNQPQHF	TGCAGTGCTAGATGGACAGGGGGGAATAGCAATCAGCCCCAGCATTTT
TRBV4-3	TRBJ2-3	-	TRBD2	CASSQTGLAGGGGTDTQYF	TGCGCCAGCAGCCAGACGGGACTAGCGGGAGGAGGGGGCACAGATACGCAGTATTTT
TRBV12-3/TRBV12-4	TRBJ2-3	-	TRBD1	CASSRGQGQYF	TGTGCCAGCAGCCGAGGACAGGGTCAGTATTTT
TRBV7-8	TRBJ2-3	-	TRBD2	CASSLVTGGQYF	TGTGCCAGCAGCTTAGTTACGGGGGGGCAGTATTTT
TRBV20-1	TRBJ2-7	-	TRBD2	CSASTSAHAYEQYF	TGCAGTGCATCGACTAGCGCGCACGCCTACGAGCAGTACTTC
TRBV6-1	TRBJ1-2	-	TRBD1	CASSDGQGVSNYGYTF	TGTGCCAGCAGTGACGGACAGGGGGTCTCTAACTATGGCTACACCTTC
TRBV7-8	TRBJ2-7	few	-	CASSLFRDAGGSYEQYF	TGTGCCAGCAGCTTATTCCGGGACGCTGGAGGATCCTACGAGCAGTACTTC
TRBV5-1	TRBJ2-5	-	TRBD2	CASSYVSGNGETQYF	TGCGCCAGCAGCTACGTTAGCGGGAACGGGGAGACCCAGTACTTC
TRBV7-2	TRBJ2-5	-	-	CASSGGGWEGETQYF	TGTGCCAGCAGCGGCGGTGGGTGGGAAGGAGAGACCCAGTACTTC